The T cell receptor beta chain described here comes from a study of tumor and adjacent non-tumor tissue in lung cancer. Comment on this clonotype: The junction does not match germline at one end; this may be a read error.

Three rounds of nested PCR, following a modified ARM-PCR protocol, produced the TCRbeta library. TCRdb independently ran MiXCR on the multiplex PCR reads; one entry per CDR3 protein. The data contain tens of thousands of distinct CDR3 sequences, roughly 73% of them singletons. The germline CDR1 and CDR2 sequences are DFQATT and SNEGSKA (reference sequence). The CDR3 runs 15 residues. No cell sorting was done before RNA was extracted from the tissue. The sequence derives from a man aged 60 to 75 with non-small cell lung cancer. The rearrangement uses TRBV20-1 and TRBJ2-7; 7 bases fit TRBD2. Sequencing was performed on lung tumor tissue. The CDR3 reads CIARVVSGLMGEQYF. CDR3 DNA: TGCATTGCTAGAGTGGTTAGCGGGCTAATGGGCGAGCAGTACTTT.